This T cell receptor (beta chain) was identified in a study of tissue T cells after allogeneic stem cell transplantation (dated 2022 in TCRdb). Context from the whole study: Using research autopsies of patients with and without GVHD, plus mouse models of GVHD, the study profiled TCR beta repertoires across many tissues. The human arm was a prospective observational study without blinding or randomization. Overall results and qualifications from the work: In both patients and mice, only a limited portion of the TCR repertoire detected in tissues was captured by blood and spleen T cells. The study did not establish which tissue TCRs were alloreactive or antigen-specific, and some clones may have been host cells that persisted. A small and clinically heterogeneous patient cohort was studied, and sampling depth was acknowledged as a limitation. Within patients, how anatomically similar tissues were was a major factor shaping TCR repertoire composition, regardless of disease or transplant status. Only a few T cell clones appeared in more than one patient, yet motif-based clustering showed tissue-specific repertoire signatures that were shared between patients.

For this clone: The target of this receptor is not known. This receptor is murine, so its gene names and germline sequences reflect the mouse genome. The read gets to within 1 residue of the CDR3 end, and the germline J gene fills in the rest.

Before genomic DNA isolation with the DNeasy Blood & Tissue Kit, mouse tissues were minced with razor blades in buffered saline. The method behind the library was the immunoSEQ multiplex PCR assay. Adaptive Biotechnologies performed the TCRbeta CDR3 sequencing at survey depth and reported CDR3 sequences, V/J genes, productive frequency and template counts. TCR beta CDR3 regions were amplified from genomic DNA rather than RNA. In the authors' own workflow: Pairwise repertoire overlap between tissues was quantified with Jensen-Shannon divergence, where 1 means complete divergence and 0 identical. Tissues were grouped by single-linkage agglomerative hierarchical clustering of pairwise JSD values, and the clustering results were shown as dendrograms. GLIPH2 was applied to all patient samples using simulation_depth 1000, kmer_min_depth 3, and cdr3_length_cutoff 8, and only groups with more than two unique CDR3s were retained. In a standardized tissue-overlap score, Jaccard GLIPH-group overlap across patients was extrapolated to a standard repertoire size of 1000 clones. To look at how diversity was associated with clinical or experimental variables, linear mixed-effect models were used, with tissue treated as a fixed effect and individual treated as a random effect. Held by TCRdb, this immuneACCESS table contains in-frame sequences only and omits some clones. Under half of the omission traces to an unresolved V gene where checked; the cause of the rest is unknown. The DNA gave D and trimming, while V, J and clone size come from that table. A total of 20,000 to 25,000 clones appear in this sample, just under 75% of them only once. Under 0.75% of the sample lies in the top ten.

The CDR3 holds 12 amino acids from the cysteine to the phenylalanine. Shown are 33 bases from within the CDR3, in frame from base 1. V sheds 7 bases and J sheds 3 bases, leaving 7 bases between their ends. From a lookup of the germline V gene, CDR1 and CDR2 are MSHET and SYDVDS. The sequence links TRBV29 to TRBJ2-1; the D gene is possibly TRBD1 or TRBD2, with 6 bases matching each. The sequence derives from a female BALB/c mouse in good health. This strain is of MHC haplotype H2-d. Sequencing used spleen. The DNA read from the CDR3 is TGTGCTAGCAAGGGGGGCTATGCTGAGCAGTTC. Its translation reads: CASKGGYAEQF. The full CDR3 protein reads CASKGGYAEQFF.